This T cell receptor (beta chain) was recovered during a study of vaccination effects on CD4 cells after COVID-19. As regards this clone: Its target is unknown.

General study findings and limits: Small numbers of convalescent patients limited the study. It also lacked early post-infection timepoints. The vaccine-induced clones of healthy vaccinees included only 1 of 255 that cross-reacted with common cold coronaviruses.

Germline V lookup: CDR1 MGHRA, CDR2 YSYEKL. The ends were cut back, 8 bases at V and 0 bases at J, with 22 bases in the middle. The CDR3 is made up of 18 amino acids. Assay: immunoSEQ multiplex PCR; the TCRdb copy retains only in-frame clones and omits some. The table lists some 25,000 clones, approximately 71% of them singletons. Sequencing in the ViraFEST assay came after antigen-specific CD4+ T cells had been expanded with viral peptide pools, which were used to stimulate PBMC. Following a 10-day culture, CD4+ T cells were purified. No vaccinee had earlier SARS-CoV-2 infection, and nucleocapsid antibodies were negative.

This TCR was sampled from a human donor who received a COVID-19 vaccine. Source: CD4+ T cells from PBMCs cultured with HCoV-OC43 spike peptides, taken before COVID-19 vaccination. Subset defined: HCoV-OC43 spike overlapping peptide pool stimulation. The J gene is TRBJ2-2, the V gene TRBV4-1; TRBD2 is a possible D gene (7 bases). The CDR3 sequence: CASRRGARAGTNTGELFF. As DNA, the CDR3 is TGCGCCAGCCGTAGGGGGGCGCGAGCGGGGACGAACACCGGGGAGCTGTTTTTT.